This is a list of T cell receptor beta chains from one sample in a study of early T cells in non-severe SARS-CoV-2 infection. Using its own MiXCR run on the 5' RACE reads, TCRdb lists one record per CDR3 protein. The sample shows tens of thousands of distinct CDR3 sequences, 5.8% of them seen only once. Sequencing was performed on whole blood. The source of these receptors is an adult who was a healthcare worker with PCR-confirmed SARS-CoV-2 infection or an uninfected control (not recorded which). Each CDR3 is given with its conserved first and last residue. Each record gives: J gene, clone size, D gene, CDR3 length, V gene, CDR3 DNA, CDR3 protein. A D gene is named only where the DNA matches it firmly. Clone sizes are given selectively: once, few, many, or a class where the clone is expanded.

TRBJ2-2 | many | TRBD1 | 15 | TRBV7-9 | TGTGCCAGCAGCGCAGGCACAGGGGAAACCGGGGAGCTGTTTTTT | CASSAGTGETGELFF
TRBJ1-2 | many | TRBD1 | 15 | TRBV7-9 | TGTGCCAGCAGCCCCCACTCGACAGGGCTTAATGGCTACACCTTC | CASSPHSTGLNGYTF
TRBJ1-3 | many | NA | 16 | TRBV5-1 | TGCGCCAGCAGCTTGGAGACAACGGGGGCCGGAAACACCATATATTTT | CASSLETTGAGNTIYF
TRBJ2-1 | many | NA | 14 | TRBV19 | TGTGCCAGTCGCGAGGACCCTGCGGGCAATGAGCAGTTCTTC | CASREDPAGNEQFF
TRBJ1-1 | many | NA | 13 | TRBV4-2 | TGTGCCAGCAGTCGGACGATGGGCACTGAAGCTTTCTTT | CASSRTMGTEAFF
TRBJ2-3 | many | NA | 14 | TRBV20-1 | TGCAGTGCTATCGGCCGTCTCCTCACAGATACGCAGTATTTT | CSAIGRLLTDTQYF
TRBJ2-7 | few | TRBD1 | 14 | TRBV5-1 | TGCGCCAGCAGCCCGGACAGGGGTTACCACGAGCAGTACTTC | CASSPDRGYHEQYF
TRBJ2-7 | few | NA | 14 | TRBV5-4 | TGTGCCAGCCGCCGGGCAGGGAGCGGCTACGAGCAGTACTTC | CASRRAGSGYEQYF
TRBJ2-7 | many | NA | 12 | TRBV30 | TGTGCCTGGAGTACAGGGATCTACGAGCAGTACTTC | CAWSTGIYEQYF
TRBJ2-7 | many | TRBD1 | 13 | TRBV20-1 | TGCAGTGCTAGGTCAGGGGGCATTACCGAGCAGTACTTC | CSARSGGITEQYF
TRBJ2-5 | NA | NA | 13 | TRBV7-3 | TGTGCCAGCAGCCCAGGCGGAGGGGAGACCCAGTACTTC | CASSPGGGETQYF
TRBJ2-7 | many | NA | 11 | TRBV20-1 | TGCAGTGCTGAGGGGGGGTACGAGCAGTACTTC | CSAEGGYEQYF
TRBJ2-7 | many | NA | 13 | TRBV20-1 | TGCAGTGCTAGAGACAGGGTAGGGTACGAGCAGTACTTC | CSARDRVGYEQYF
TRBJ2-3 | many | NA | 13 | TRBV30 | TGTGCCTGGGGGGGCCAGAAGAAAGATACGCAGTATTTT | CAWGGQKKDTQYF